This T cell receptor beta chain was identified in a study of blood T cells in healthy people across ages. The study's findings and limits: Bulk PBMC profiling left naive and antigen-experienced comparisons inconclusive. It was held that diversity estimates obtained from one million T cells represented underestimates.

Trimming shortened V by 6 bases and J by 9 bases, and 15 bases separated the two germline ends. This CDR3 region has 13 residues. Ranging in age from roughly 6 to 100, the donors were healthy Caucasian individuals from Russia. Together with a sample-barcoded 5' primer, a J-beta primer mix was included in a second PCR lasting roughly 7 to 11 cycles. TCRdb re-analysed the 5' RACE reads in MiXCR, keeping a single row per CDR3 protein. The sample comprises hundreds of thousands of distinct CDR3 sequences, around 43% of which are singletons, and about 32% rests with the top ten. This clonotype occurred a few times. Its antigen is unknown.

The TCR sequence derives from a man older than 75 in good health. V and J are TRBV12-3 or TRBV12-4 and TRBJ2-1; D remains ambiguous. The sequencing sample was made of blood. The CDR3, as DNA: TGTGCCAGCAGCCCTTCCCGAGGACCTGAGCAGTTCTTC. Protein sequence: CASSPSRGPEQFF.